This T cell receptor (beta chain) emerged from a study of blood T cell repertoires in COVID-19. Overall study: Both acute and convalescent COVID-19 samples were obtained from the United States, Italy and Spain.

Generated by immunoSEQ multiplex PCR, the TCRdb table keeps only in-frame clones and is missing some. The table includes around 140,000 clones, 80% to 90% detected once. Germline CDR1 and CDR2: SNHLY and FYNNEI. V lost 7 bases to trimming and J lost 5 bases, with 17 bases between them. The CDR3 sequence is 14 residues long. The clonotype originates from a woman aged 45-65 years with acute or convalescent COVID-19. J is TRBJ2-5 and V is TRBV2; D is possibly TRBD2 (5 bases). The sequenced sample was peripheral blood. The CDR3 nucleotides read TGTGCCAGCACAGGAGAGCCTAGCTCTGAGACCCAGTACTTC. It specifies CASTGEPSSETQYF.